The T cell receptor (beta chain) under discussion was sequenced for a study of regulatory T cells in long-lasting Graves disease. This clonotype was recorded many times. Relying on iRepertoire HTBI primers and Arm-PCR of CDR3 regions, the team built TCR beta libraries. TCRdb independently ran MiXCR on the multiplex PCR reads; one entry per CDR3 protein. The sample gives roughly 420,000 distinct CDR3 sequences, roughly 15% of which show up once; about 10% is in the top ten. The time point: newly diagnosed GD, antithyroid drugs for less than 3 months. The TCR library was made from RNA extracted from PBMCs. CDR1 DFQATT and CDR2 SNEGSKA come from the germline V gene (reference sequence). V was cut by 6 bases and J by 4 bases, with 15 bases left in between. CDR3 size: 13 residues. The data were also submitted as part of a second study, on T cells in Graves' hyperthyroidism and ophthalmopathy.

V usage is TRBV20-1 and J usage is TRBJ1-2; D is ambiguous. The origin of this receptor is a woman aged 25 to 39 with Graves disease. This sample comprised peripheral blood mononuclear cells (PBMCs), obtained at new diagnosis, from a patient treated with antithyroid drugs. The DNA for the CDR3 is TGCAGTGCCCGACCAAAAGGGCGCTATGGCTACACCTTC. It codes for CSARPKGRYGYTF.